Following are 30 T cell receptor beta chains from one sample sequenced in a study of T cell repertoires in cytomegalovirus infection. TCRdb reprocessed the reads via MiXCR and lists one record per CDR3 protein. The data contain about 140,000 distinct CDR3 sequences, about 6% of them singletons. The sample taken for sequencing was PBMCs. The source is a human donor in good health (CMV status not recorded). Some clones in this sample may be carry-over from other donors' samples.

The rearrangement uses TRBV5-4 and TRBJ1-5; 7 nucleotides agree with TRBD1. Per the germline V gene, CDR1 is SGHNT and CDR2 is YYREEE (reference sequence). This CDR3 has 18 residues. V dropped 4 bases and J dropped 1; count of bases not matched to a gene: 14. The CDR3 is CASSGTGARLGSNQPQHF. The CDR3 bases are TGTGCCAGCAGCGGTACAGGGGCCCGACTCGGAAGCAATCAGCCCCAGCATTTT.

Remarks on this clonotype: Compared with germline, one end of the junction differs, possibly owing to a read error. The V gene is TRBV7-4, the J gene TRBJ1-4; weak D call: TRBD1 (5 bases). CDR3 length: 14 amino acids. Germline V gene sequence: CDR1 SGHVT, CDR2 SQSDAQ. The CDR3: CASSLGQFNKKLFF. Written as DNA, the CDR3 is TGTGCCAGCAGCCTGGGGCAGTTTAATAAAAAACTGTTTTTT.

This clonotype was observed at least ten times. The rearrangement uses TRBV7-2 and TRBJ1-1; TRBD1 is a possible D gene (5 bases). Germline CDR1 and CDR2: SGHTA and FQGNSA. The V end lost 5 bases, the J end lost 5 bases, and 21 bases lay between the germline ends. The CDR3 length is 16 residues. DNA for the CDR3: TGTGCCAGCAGCACCGCTTCGGGACGGCCGGCAACTGAAGCTTTCTTT. It specifies CASSTASGRPATEAFF.

This clonotype has at least ten counts. This chain links TRBV11-2 with TRBJ2-3; the match to TRBD1 covers 8 bases. The CDR3 is 15 amino acids. CDR1 and CDR2 (germline): SGHAT, FQNNGV. The V and J ends lost 4 bases and 10 bases, in that order; junction bases with no gene match: 13. CDR3 coding DNA: TGTGCCAGCAGCTCCGACAGGGGTCCCCCCGCATCGCAGTATTTT. It specifies CASSSDRGPPASQYF.

This clonotype was seen more than once but under ten times. The gene calls are TRBV20-1 and TRBJ1-1; unclear D gene. The CDR3 is made up of 12 amino acids. Germline V gene sequence: CDR1 DFQATT, CDR2 SNEGSKA (reference sequence). V lost 3 bases and J lost 7, with 12 bases in between. CDR3 in amino acids: CSAREGGGEAFF. The CDR3 DNA reads as TGCAGTGCTAGGGAGGGCGGCGGTGAAGCTTTCTTT.

This clonotype was detected ten times or more. V is TRBV7-9 and J is TRBJ2-7; no firm D call. Trimming took 5 bases from V and 2 from J, leaving 7 bases between them. The CDR3 consists of 12 residues. Germline CDR1 reads SEHNR; CDR2 reads FQNEAQ (reference sequence). The CDR3 reads CASSPSAYEQYF. CDR3 sequence (DNA): TGTGCCAGCAGCCCAAGTGCCTACGAGCAGTACTTC.

This chain joins TRBV12-3 or TRBV12-4 and TRBJ1-1; D not resolved. The ends were cut back, 3 bases at V and 8 bases at J, with 10 bases in the middle. This CDR3 has 12 residues. This CDR3 is CASSFGSLEAFF. CDR3 DNA sequence: TGTGCCAGCAGTTTTGGCAGCCTCGAAGCTTTCTTT.

This clonotype has a handful of counts. The chain employs TRBV23-1 and TRBJ1-5; TRBD1 matches 9 bases. TRBV23-1 qualifies as an ORF whose function is uncertain. The CDR3 has 15 residues. With 7 bases clipped from V and 6 bases from J, the junction kept 10 bases outside the gene matches. In nucleotides, the CDR3 is TGCGCCAGCACCCATCTGACAGGGGGAGGTCAGCCCCAGCATTTT. Encoded protein: CASTHLTGGGQPQHF.

The chain employs TRBV20-1 and TRBJ1-2; D is possibly TRBD1 (6 bases). CDR3 length: 11 residues. Deletions cut 4 bases from V and 8 bases from J, with 11 bases between. Per the germline V gene, CDR1 is DFQATT and CDR2 is SNEGSKA (reference sequence). Here the CDR3 DNA reads TGCAGTGCTACAACAGGGATGGGCTACACCTTC. Encoded protein: CSATTGMGYTF.

This clonotype has only one observation. This chain joins TRBV12-3 or TRBV12-4 and TRBJ2-5; 10 nucleotides match TRBD1. CDR3 length equals 16 residues. V was pared by 2 bases and J by 4 bases, with 7 bases of the junction left unmatched. As DNA, the CDR3 is TGTGCCAGCAGTTTATCGCGGACAGGGGGAGGAGAGACCCAGTACTTC. It translates to CASSLSRTGGGETQYF.

The table lists this clonotype with many counts. This chain connects TRBV20-1 to TRBJ1-1; 10 nucleotides align to TRBD1. Germline V CDR1 and CDR2: DFQATT, SNEGSKA (reference sequence). CDR3 length: 13 residues. The trim removed 6 bases at V and 6 bases at J, leaving 7 bases unmatched. The CDR3 bases are TGCAGTGCCTCGACAGGGGGCAACGCTGAAGCTTTCTTT. It yields the protein CSASTGGNAEAFF.

This sequence joins TRBV20-1 and TRBJ2-2, with 7 bases lining up with TRBD1. The CDR3 runs to 16 residues. Germline lookup yields CDR1 DFQATT and CDR2 SNEGSKA (reference sequence). Losses at the gene ends were 1 base for V and 5 bases for J; bases not matched to a gene: 10. CDR3 DNA: TGCAGTGCTAGAGTTGCCGGGACAGTGGTAACCGGGGAGCTGTTTTTT. Its translation is CSARVAGTVVTGELFF.

This clonotype was seen repeatedly, ten times or more. The rearrangement uses TRBV7-2 and TRBJ2-1; TRBD2 aligns across 10 bases. The CDR3 is 15 amino acids. With V trimmed by 6 bases and J by 7 bases, 9 bases remained unmatched. Per germline, CDR1 SGHTA and CDR2 FQGNSA. DNA for the CDR3: TGTGCCAGCAGTCCAAAGCGGGGGGGCCGGAATGAGCAGTTCTTC. This sequence encodes CASSPKRGGRNEQFF.

This clonotype was picked up a small number of times. This chain joins TRBV10-3 and TRBJ2-3; D remains unclear. This CDR3 is 13 amino acids long. Germline V gene lookup returns CDR1 ENHRY and CDR2 SYGVKD. Trimming stripped 7 bases from V and 2 bases from J, with 10 bases between. In DNA form, the CDR3 reads TGTGCCATCAAGGGCGACTCCACAGATACGCAGTATTTT. Protein: CAIKGDSTDTQYF.

The rearrangement joins TRBV15 to TRBJ1-2, with D tentatively TRBD1 (5 bases). The germline CDR1 and CDR2 sequences are LNHNV and YYDKDF (reference sequence). Trimming stripped 3 bases from V and 4 bases from J, with 12 bases between. The CDR3 is 14 amino acids. The CDR3 protein is CATSRKTAGYGYTF. The CDR3 coding sequence is TGTGCCACCAGCAGGAAGACAGCTGGCTATGGCTACACCTTC. Combining the CDR3 with reference TRBV15 and TRBJ1-2 gives the whole variable domain DAMVIQNPRYQVTQFGKPVTLSCSQTLNHNVMYWYQQKSSQAPKLLFHYYDKDFNNEADTPDNFQSRRPNTSFCFLDIRSPGLGDTAMYLCATSRKTAGYGYTFGSGTRLTVV.

By sample share, this clonotype is medium-sized. The chain employs TRBV7-2 and TRBJ1-2, with 12 bases aligning to TRBD1. The CDR3 consists of 13 residues. The germline gives CDR1 SGHTA, CDR2 FQGNSA. Trimming removed 7 bases from V and 8 bases from J; junction bases left unmatched: 5. This CDR3 is CASMPGQGAGYTF. The CDR3 bases are TGTGCCAGCATGCCGGGACAGGGGGCGGGCTACACCTTC.

This clonotype was seen more than once but under ten times. This sequence joins TRBV7-9 and TRBJ2-2; D is ambiguous. Germline V CDR1 and CDR2: SEHNR, FQNEAQ (reference sequence). The V end was cut by 1 base, the J end by 7 bases, with 7 bases between. The CDR3 runs to 13 residues. The CDR3 bases are TGTGCCAGCAGCTTAGAGGTCAGCGGGGAGCTGTTTTTT. Protein: CASSLEVSGELFF. Full variable domain (remainder filled in from reference TRBV7-9 and TRBJ2-2): DTGVSQNPRHKITKRGQNVTFRCDPISEHNRLYWYRQTLGQGPEFLTYFQNEAQLEKSRLLSDRFSAERPKGSFSTLEIQRTEQGDSAMYLCASSLEVSGELFFGEGSRLTVL.

Many counts were recorded for this clonotype. The J gene is TRBJ2-1, the V gene TRBV7-2, with 9 bases identical to TRBD2. Germline V gene lookup returns CDR1 SGHTA and CDR2 FQGNSA. With 6 bases clipped from V and 8 bases from J, the junction kept 11 bases outside the gene matches. The CDR3 totals 15 residues. CDR3 in amino acids: CASSPTTAGGHEQFF. The CDR3 DNA is TGTGCCAGCAGTCCGACTACGGCGGGGGGGCATGAGCAGTTCTTC.

The sample holds many counts of this clonotype. The rearrangement links TRBV5-4 to TRBJ2-1, with TRBD1 identical over 11 bases. Germline V gene sequence: CDR1 SGHNT, CDR2 YYREEE (reference sequence). After removal of 4 bases from V and 3 bases from J, the junction contained 3 bases not matched to a gene. There are 15 residues in the CDR3. CDR3 bases: TGTGCCAGCAGCCCCGGGACAGGGGGCTACAATGAGCAGTTCTTC. It codes for CASSPGTGGYNEQFF.

This clonotype was counted a few times. This chain uses TRBV7-9 with TRBJ2-2; no firm D call. Germline lookup yields CDR1 SEHNR and CDR2 FQNEAQ (reference sequence). The CDR3 is made up of 13 amino acids. V was shortened by 3 bases and J by 3 bases, with 5 bases between the two germline ends. CDR3 nucleotide sequence: TGTGCCAGCAGCTTTTTCGACACCGGGGAGCTGTTTTTT. Translation gives CASSFFDTGELFF.

This clonotype was detected a few times. The chain links TRBV4-3 to TRBJ2-1; 14 bases fit TRBD2. The trim removed 4 bases at V and 4 bases at J, leaving 9 bases unmatched. The CDR3 totals 18 residues. Germline V gives CDR1 LGHNA, CDR2 YSLEER. The CDR3 DNA reads TGCGCCAGCAGCCGAGACCTAAGACTAGCGGGGGGGTACAATGAGCAGTTCTTC. This gives the protein CASSRDLRLAGGYNEQFF.

This clonotype was recorded at least ten times. The genes are TRBV27 and TRBJ2-5; 9 bases agree with TRBD2. V gave up 2 bases and J gave up 5 bases; unmatched junction bases: 12. The CDR3 length is 17 residues. Looked up from germline, CDR1 is MNHEY and CDR2 is SMNVEV (reference sequence). The CDR3 bases are TGTGCCAGCAGTTTAGGCGGGGGGGTCATAGTCCGGGAGACCCAGTACTTC. Translation: CASSLGGGVIVRETQYF.

This clonotype appeared a few times. J is TRBJ2-3 and V is TRBV28, with 9 positions matching TRBD1. J was trimmed by 1 base and V by 5 bases; bases with no gene match: 13. The germline V gene encodes CDR1 MDHEN and CDR2 SYDVKM. This CDR3 spans 18 amino acids. In nucleotides, the CDR3 is TGTGCCAGCAGTCAAGGACAGGGGTGGAGGGTTCGCACAGATACGCAGTATTTT. Its protein product is CASSQGQGWRVRTDTQYF.

The chain joins TRBV5-1 to TRBJ2-3, with TRBD2 identical over 10 bases. This CDR3 has 15 amino acids. With 4 bases clipped from V and 4 bases from J, the junction kept 6 bases outside the gene matches. Germline V gene sequence: CDR1 SGHRS, CDR2 YFSETQ. CDR3 region: CASSRAGGESDTQYF. In nucleotides, the CDR3 is TGCGCCAGCAGCCGAGCGGGGGGGGAGTCAGATACGCAGTATTTT. Full variable domain (outside the CDR3, taken from reference TRBV5-1 and TRBJ2-3): KAGVTQTPRYLIKTRGQQVTLSCSPISGHRSVSWYQQTPGQGLQFLFEYFSETQRNKGNFPGRFSGRQFSNSRSEMNVSTLELGDSALYLCASSRAGGESDTQYFGPGTRLTVL.

This clonotype was detected many times. The V call is TRBV7-2, the J call TRBJ2-1; the D gene is possibly TRBD2 (6 bases). Germline CDR1 and CDR2: SGHTA and FQGNSA. Trimming pared 5 bases from V and 2 bases from J, leaving 13 bases between. The length of the CDR3 is 15 residues. The CDR3 loop is CASSLRGDPYNEQFF. CDR3 DNA sequence: TGTGCCAGCAGCCTGCGCGGGGATCCCTACAATGAGCAGTTCTTC.

On this clonotype itself: An end of the junction does not agree with germline; a read error may underlie this. The chain has TRBV2 and TRBJ1-6; the match to TRBD1 covers 7 bases. The CDR3 loop spans 14 amino acids. Per germline, CDR1 SNHLY and CDR2 FYNNEI. The CDR3 spells CASSLQGRDSPLHF. CDR3 nucleotides: TGTGCCAGCAGTCTACAGGGGAGGGATTCACCCCTACACTTT.

This clonotype was recorded many times. This chain connects TRBV7-3 to TRBJ2-1; possibly TRBD2 for D (5 bases). Trimming stripped 0 bases from V and 1 base from J, with 7 bases between. There are 15 residues in the CDR3. CDR1 is SGHTA, CDR2 FQGTGA, per germline. The CDR3 is CASSLTRESYNEQFF. DNA of the CDR3: TGTGCCAGCAGCTTAACTCGGGAATCCTACAATGAGCAGTTCTTC.

This clonotype has ten or more counts. The J gene is TRBJ1-3, the V gene TRBV2, with D unclear. With 3 bases removed from V and 4 bases from J, the gap between germline ends came to 4 bases. Germline CDR1 reads SNHLY; CDR2 reads FYNNEI. This CDR3 spans 12 amino acids. CDR3 coding DNA: TGTGCCAGCAGTGAGAGGGGAAACACCATATATTTT. Encoded protein: CASSERGNTIYF.

There are a few counts of this clonotype. The chain employs TRBV5-1 and TRBJ2-2; no definite D call. V was cut by 7 bases and J by 1 base, with 14 bases left in between. This CDR3 region has 15 residues. Germline CDR1 is SGHRS and CDR2 is YFSETQ. The CDR3 here is CASQETPKNTGELFF. The DNA of the CDR3 is TGCGCCAGCCAGGAGACACCCAAGAACACCGGGGAGCTGTTTTTT.

This clonotype was counted between two and nine times. The V call is TRBV4-2, the J call TRBJ2-3; TRBD1 matches at 7 bases. With 4 bases clipped from V and 6 bases from J, the junction kept 10 bases outside the gene matches. The germline CDR1 and CDR2 sequences are LGHNA and YNFKEQ. CDR3 length: 15 amino acids. The CDR3 protein is CASSLGTGEVDTQYF. CDR3 coding DNA: TGTGCCAGCAGCCTGGGCACAGGGGAAGTGGATACGCAGTATTTT.